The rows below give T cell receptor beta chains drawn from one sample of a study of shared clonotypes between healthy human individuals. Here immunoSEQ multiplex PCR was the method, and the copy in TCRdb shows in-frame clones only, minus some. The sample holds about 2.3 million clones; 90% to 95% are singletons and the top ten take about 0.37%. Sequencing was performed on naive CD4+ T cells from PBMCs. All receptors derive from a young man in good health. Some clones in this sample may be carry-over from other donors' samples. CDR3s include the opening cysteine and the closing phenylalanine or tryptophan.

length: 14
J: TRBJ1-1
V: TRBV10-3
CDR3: CAISEYKENTEAFF

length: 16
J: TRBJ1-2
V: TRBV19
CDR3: CASRRSGRDRGGGYTF

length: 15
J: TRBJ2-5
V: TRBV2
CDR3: CASSGIRGPQETQYF

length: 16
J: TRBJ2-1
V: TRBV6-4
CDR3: CASSLTASAGYNEQFF

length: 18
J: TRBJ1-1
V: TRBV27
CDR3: CASSSPPFGRDGHTEAFF

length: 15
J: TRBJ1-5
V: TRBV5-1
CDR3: CASSLEGGSNQPQHF

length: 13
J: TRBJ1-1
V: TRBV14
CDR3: CASSPWSNTEAFF

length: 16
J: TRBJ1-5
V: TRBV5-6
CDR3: CASSPRQGRGNQPQHF

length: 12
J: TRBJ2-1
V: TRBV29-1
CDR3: CSGGPTRNEQFF

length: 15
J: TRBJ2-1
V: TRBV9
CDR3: CASSGGTPGHNEQFF

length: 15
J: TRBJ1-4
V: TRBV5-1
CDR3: CASSLGTTTNEKLFF

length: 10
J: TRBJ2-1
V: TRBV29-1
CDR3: CSWREHEQFF

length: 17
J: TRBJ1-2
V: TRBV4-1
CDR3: CASSPQGISWRNYGYTF

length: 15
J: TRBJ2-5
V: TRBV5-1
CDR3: CASSLDVGVQETQYF

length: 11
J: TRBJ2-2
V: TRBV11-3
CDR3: CASTNTGELFF

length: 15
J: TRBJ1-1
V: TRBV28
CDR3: CASRTHRGRDTEAFF

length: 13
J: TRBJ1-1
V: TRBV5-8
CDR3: CASSLQGGAEAFF

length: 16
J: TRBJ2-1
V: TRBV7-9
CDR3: CASSSSFGSSYNEQFF

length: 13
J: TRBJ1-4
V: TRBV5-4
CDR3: CASSLGTGGKLFF

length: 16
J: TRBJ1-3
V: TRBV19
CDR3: CASSTGGLGSGNTVYF

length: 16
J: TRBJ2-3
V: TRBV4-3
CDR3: CASSQGIAVGTDTQYF

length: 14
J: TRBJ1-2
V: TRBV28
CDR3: CAAGGGSLGYGYTF

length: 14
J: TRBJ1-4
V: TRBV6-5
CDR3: CASSYSGGREKLFF

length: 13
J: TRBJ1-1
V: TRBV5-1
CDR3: CASSLSSNTEAFF

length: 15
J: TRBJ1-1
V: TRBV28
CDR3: CASSPGGRMNTEAFF

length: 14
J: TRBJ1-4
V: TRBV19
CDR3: CASSILRDSQKLFF

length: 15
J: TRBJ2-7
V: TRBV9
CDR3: CASSVAGTSGYEQYF

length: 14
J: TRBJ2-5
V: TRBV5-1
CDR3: CASSLVARGETQYF

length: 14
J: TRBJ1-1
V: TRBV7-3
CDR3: CASSLNAGQTEAFF

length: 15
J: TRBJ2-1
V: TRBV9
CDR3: CASSVGDRAYNEQFF

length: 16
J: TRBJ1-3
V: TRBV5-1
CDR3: CASSSKDFSSGNTIYF

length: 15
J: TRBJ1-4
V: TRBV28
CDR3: CASTSPPGRNEKLFF

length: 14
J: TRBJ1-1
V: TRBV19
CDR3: CASNKVGANTEAFF

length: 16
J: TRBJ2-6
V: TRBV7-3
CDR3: CASSARLVSGANVLTF

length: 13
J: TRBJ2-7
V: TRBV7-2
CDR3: CASSRGPGYVQYF

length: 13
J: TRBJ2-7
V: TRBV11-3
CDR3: CASSLVRGGEQYF

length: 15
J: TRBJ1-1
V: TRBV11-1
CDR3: CASIQGGVGNTEAFF

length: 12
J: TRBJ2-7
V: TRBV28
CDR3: CASSWDDYEQYF

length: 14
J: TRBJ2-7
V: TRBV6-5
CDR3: CASRRALNSYEQYF

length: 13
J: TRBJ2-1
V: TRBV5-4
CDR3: CASSNNSRNEQFF

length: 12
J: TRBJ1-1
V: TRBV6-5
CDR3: CASSYTGQKAFF

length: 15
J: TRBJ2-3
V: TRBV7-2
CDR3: CASSLVGFRKDTQYF

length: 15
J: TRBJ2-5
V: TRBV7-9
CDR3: CASSLAYPTSETQYF

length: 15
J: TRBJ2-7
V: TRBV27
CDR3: CASSFSGQFSYEQYF

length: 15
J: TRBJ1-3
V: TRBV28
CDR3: CASSILSGQRNTIYF

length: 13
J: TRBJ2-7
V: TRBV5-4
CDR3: CASSRGDSYEQYF

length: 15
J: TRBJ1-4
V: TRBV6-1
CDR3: CASSEQARVNEKLFF

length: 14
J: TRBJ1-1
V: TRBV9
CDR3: CASSVESGNTEAFF

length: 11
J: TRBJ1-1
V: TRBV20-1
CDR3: CSATGGTEAFF

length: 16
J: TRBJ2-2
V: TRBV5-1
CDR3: CASTMGTSGSTGELFF

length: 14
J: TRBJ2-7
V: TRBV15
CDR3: CATSLSGTAYEQYF

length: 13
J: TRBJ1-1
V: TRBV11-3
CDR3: CASSLGGQVEAFF

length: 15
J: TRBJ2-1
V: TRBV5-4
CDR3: CASSLGSGRASEQFF

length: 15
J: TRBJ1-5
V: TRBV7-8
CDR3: CASSLGGQTLQPQHF